This T cell receptor (beta chain) appears in the sequencing data of a study of radiation and T cells in renal cell carcinoma. Broader study findings: Top tumor clonotypes rose in blood 2 weeks post-radiation, then contracted.

Time point defined: blood 4 weeks post-SBRT, at nephrectomy. Treatment described: 15 Gy SBRT to primary tumor, nephrectomy 4 weeks later. Nephrectomy followed 15 Gy stereotactic body radiation by 4 weeks. Radiation-treated patients gave blood at baseline, week 2 and week 4. This renal cell carcinoma was of the clear cell type. Generated by immunoSEQ multiplex PCR, the TCRdb table keeps only in-frame clones and is missing some. The table shows around 95,000 clones, with approximately 82% occurring only once. Worth noting for this clone: Antigen: not known.

V shed 4 bases, J shed 2 bases, and the junction held 2 bases outside the gene matches. Germline V gene sequence: CDR1 SEHNR, CDR2 FQNEAQ (reference sequence). This CDR3 has 14 amino acids. The chain links TRBV7-9 to TRBJ2-7; 10 bases fit TRBD2. The sequence was obtained from a man aged 55 to 70 with renal cell carcinoma. The sequencing used blood, collected from a patient whose treatment included radiotherapy and nephrectomy. CDR3 sequence: CASSSSGRTYEQYF. CDR3 DNA sequence: TGTGCCAGCAGCTCTAGCGGGAGAACCTACGAGCAGTACTTC.